These 13 T cell receptor beta chains originate from one sample sequenced in a study of cytotoxic CD8 clonotypes in ibrutinib-treated CLL. The assay was immunoSEQ multiplex PCR, and TCRdb's table has in-frame clones only and misses some. This sample has approximately 130,000 clones, with 80% to 90% found just once. Sample: PBMCs, taken after 24 months of ibrutinib treatment. The source is a human donor with chronic lymphocytic leukemia.

This clone qualifies as medium-sized. This chain's CDR3 is CASSLVGLSSAFF. CDR3 nucleotide sequence: TGCGCCAGCAGCTTGGTCGGGTTGTCGTCCGCTTTCTTT. The chain links TRBV5-1 to TRBJ1-1; D unresolved. Germline-derived CDR1 and CDR2 are SGHRS and YFSETQ. The CDR3 loop spans 13 amino acids. Trimming removed 0 bases from V and 11 bases from J, with 14 bases in between.

This clone was detected only a few times. J is TRBJ2-2 and V is TRBV5-4; D is unresolved. V lost 2 bases, J lost 2 bases, and 10 bases lay in between. The CDR3 totals 15 residues. Germline V gene lookup returns CDR1 SGHNT and CDR2 YYREEE (reference sequence). The CDR3 DNA reads as TGTGCCAGCAGCTTAGGCTCGTTAAACACCGGGGAGCTGTTTTTT. This encodes CASSLGSLNTGELFF.

A single count supports this clone. A junction boundary mismatches the germline segment, possibly from a read error. The genes are TRBV7-2 and TRBJ2-7, with D possibly TRBD1 on 7 matching bases. From germline, CDR1 is SGHTA and CDR2 FQGNSA. The CDR3 loop spans 13 amino acids. DNA for the CDR3: TGTGCCAGCAGCTTTCGGGTCGGGGGACAGCGACACTTC. Translated, it gives CASSFRVGGQRHF.

This rearrangement joins TRBV6-1 to TRBJ2-6; D gene uncertain. Germline CDR1 is MNHNS and CDR2 is SASEGT. The CDR3 is made up of 16 amino acids. The V gene lost 2 bases and the J gene lost 2 bases, with 10 bases spanning the gap. CDR3 coding DNA: TGTGCCAGCAGTGAATTCGTCCTCACTGGGGCCAACGTCCTGACTTTC. Its protein product is CASSEFVLTGANVLTF.

This chain links TRBV30 with TRBJ1-5; 10 bases agree with TRBD1. Germline V CDR1 and CDR2: GTSNPN, SVGIG (reference sequence). The length of the CDR3 is 14 residues. Unmatched junction bases numbered 9, after V lost 6 bases and J lost 7 bases. The CDR3 sequence is CACGRQGANQPQHF. The CDR3 DNA sequence: TGTGCCTGTGGCCGACAGGGGGCAAACCAGCCCCAGCATTTT.

The gene calls are TRBV13 and TRBJ1-2; D perhaps matches TRBD1 (5 bases). This CDR3 spans 13 amino acids. Trimming cost V 0 bases and J 7 bases, with 9 bases left between them. Germline CDR1 PRHDT, CDR2 FYEKMQ (reference sequence). The CDR3 region is CASSLGGLGGYTF. The CDR3 DNA reads as TGTGCCAGCAGCTTAGGGGGACTGGGTGGCTACACCTTC.

The chain is built from TRBV4-3 and TRBJ1-3; D possibly corresponds to TRBD1 (6 bases). The CDR3 extends over 15 amino acids. The germline gives CDR1 LGHNA, CDR2 YSLEER. The germline V and J ends were trimmed by 0 bases and 5 bases, with 11 bases remaining between them. CDR3 in DNA: TGCGCCAGCAGCCAAGATTCCCAGGGGAGAAACACCATATATTTT. It translates to CASSQDSQGRNTIYF.

This clone has a handful of counts. V gene TRBV7-8 combines with J gene TRBJ1-5; D is ambiguous. CDR1 is SGHVS and CDR2 is FQNEAQ in the germline V gene. This CDR3 is built from 13 residues. V was shortened by 1 base and J by 4 bases, with 5 bases between the two germline ends. CDR3 in amino acids: CASSLGLNQPQHF. In DNA form, the CDR3 reads TGTGCCAGCAGCTTAGGGTTGAATCAGCCCCAGCATTTT.

This clone was seen once. The rearrangement uses TRBV5-4 and TRBJ1-2, with D perhaps matching TRBD1 (6 bases). V was trimmed by 6 bases and J by 0 bases, leaving 18 bases between them. Germline assignment: CDR1 SGHNT and CDR2 YYREEE (reference sequence). The CDR3 has 16 amino acids. The CDR3, as DNA: TGTGCCAGCACCCCGGGGGGGCAGGGGTCTAACTATGGCTACACCTTC. It specifies CASTPGGQGSNYGYTF.

The chain employs TRBV10-3 and TRBJ1-1, with a tentative D call TRBD1 (5 bases). V lost 7 bases and J lost 3, with 15 bases in between. This CDR3 is 14 amino acids long. The germline V gene has CDR1 ENHRY and CDR2 SYGVKD. The CDR3 loop reads CAITRDRADTEAFF. CDR3 nucleotides: TGTGCCATCACCAGGGACCGAGCGGACACTGAAGCTTTCTTT.

The gene calls are TRBV7-3 and TRBJ1-1; 7 bases are a match to TRBD1. Per germline, CDR1 SGHTA and CDR2 FQGTGA. With 6 bases clipped from V and 3 bases from J, the junction kept 4 bases outside the gene matches. The CDR3 loop spans 13 amino acids. CDR3 nucleotide sequence: TGTGCCAGCAGTGTAGGGGGCTACACTGAAGCTTTCTTT. Translated, it gives CASSVGGYTEAFF.

J is TRBJ2-1 and V is TRBV6-6, with D perhaps TRBD1 (5 bases). V was pared by 5 bases and J by 9 bases, with 11 bases between. The CDR3 sequence is 12 residues long. Germline loops: CDR1 MNHNY, CDR2 SVGAGI (reference sequence). The CDR3 protein is CASSRSGFEQFF. The CDR3 DNA follows: TGTGCCAGCAGTCGCTCAGGGTTTGAGCAGTTCTTC.

The rearrangement uses TRBV5-6 and TRBJ1-5; D may be TRBD1 (6 bases). This CDR3 has 15 amino acids. The V gene's germline CDR1 is SGHDT and CDR2 YYEEEE. Between the trimmed V and J ends, which lost 0 bases and 4 bases, there was a span of 11 bases. Here the CDR3 DNA reads TGTGCCAGCAGCTTGGGGACAGTCGTAAATCAGCCCCAGCATTTT. Amino acids: CASSLGTVVNQPQHF. The whole variable domain, remainder taken from reference TRBV5-6 and TRBJ1-5, is DAGVTQSPTHLIKTRGQQVTLRCSPKSGHDTVSWYQQALGQGPQFIFQYYEEEERQRGNFPDRFSGHQFPNYSSELNVNALLLGDSALYLCASSLGTVVNQPQHFGDGTRLSIL.